Following are 27 T cell receptor beta chains from one sample sequenced in a study of blood T cells in healthy people across ages (dated by TCRdb to the mid-2010s). Libraries were prepared through 5' RACE. Sequenced on an Illumina HiSeq 2500. A second PCR of about 7 to 12 cycles was run with a J-beta primer mix and a sample-barcoded 5' primer. Using fastp at Q25 and MiXCR, TCRdb reprocessed the public reads and kept productive beta chains. For every CDR3 protein sequence, its rows merge into one entry that carries the most common genes and DNA. The sample table contains 1.4 million or so distinct CDR3 sequences; only one count was recorded for 42% of them. The ten most abundant clones make up about 3.8% of the sample. Sequences were obtained from blood. These receptors were obtained from a young woman in good health.

The chain employs TRBV20-1 and TRBJ2-1; unclear D gene. The V gene's germline CDR1 is DFQATT and CDR2 SNEGSKA (reference sequence). The V gene lost 0 bases and the J gene lost 9 bases, with 15 bases spanning the gap. The CDR3 covers 14 residues. The CDR3 loop is CSAREATDSGEQFF. The CDR3 region has the DNA TGCAGTGCTAGAGAAGCGACCGACTCTGGTGAGCAGTTCTTC.

Points on this clonotype: It may be a read error: a sequence one base away is much more abundant. This chain joins TRBV12-3 or TRBV12-4 and TRBJ2-5; D is undetermined. The CDR3 length is 14 residues. The V end lost 6 bases, the J end lost 11 bases, and 22 bases lay between the germline ends. The CDR3, as DNA: TGTGCCAGCAGCACAGCGCCTCAAACTAATGAGCAGTACTTC. Protein: CASSTAPQTNEQYF.

With regard to this clonotype: This may come from a read error, since a much larger clone is one base off. V is TRBV20-1 and J is TRBJ1-2, with 7 bases lining up with TRBD1. The CDR3 is 13 amino acids. Germline V gives CDR1 DFQATT, CDR2 SNEGSKA (reference sequence). The CDR3: CSARDSAAYDYTF. CDR3 nucleotide sequence: TGCAGTGCCCGGGACAGCGCAGCCTATGACTACACCTTC.

This sequence joins TRBV19 and TRBJ2-1; TRBD1 or TRBD2 may be the D gene (5 bases each). The end of the DNA fits TRBJ2-7 better, so the J call may be wrong. Germline CDR1 reads LNHDA; CDR2 reads SQIVND (reference sequence). The CDR3 has 17 residues. The CDR3 protein is CASSMQSWQGPYNEQYF. The CDR3 DNA is TGTGCCAGTAGTATGCAGTCTTGGCAGGGACCCTACAATGAGCAGTACTTC.

This clonotype was seen only a few times. The CDR3 sequence is CASSQGQGGDYGYTF. CDR3 DNA sequence: TGCGCCAGCAGCCAAGGACAGGGGGGGGACTATGGCTACACCTTC. The gene calls are TRBV4-3 and TRBJ1-2; 9 bases agree with TRBD1. Trimming cost V 1 base and J 3 bases; bases outside gene matches: 3. Per the germline V gene, CDR1 is LGHNA and CDR2 is YSLEER. This CDR3 comprises 15 residues.

This clonotype is a singleton in its sample. A read error may produce the germline difference seen at one junction end. The gene calls are TRBV6-2 or TRBV6-3 and TRBJ1-1; D is undetermined. CDR3 length equals 13 residues. Germline assignment: CDR1 MNHEY and CDR2 SVGEGT. CDR3 DNA: TGTGCCAGCAGTTATGCAGCGAACGCTGAAGCTTTCTTT. Translating gives CASSYAANAEAFF.

The DNA of the CDR3 is TGTGCCGGCATCCCCCAGAAGGGGACAGGGAATTCCTACGAGCAGTACTTC. It translates to CAGIPQKGTGNSYEQYF. The gene calls are TRBV6-2 or TRBV6-3 and TRBJ2-4, with TRBD1 matching over 9 bases. Near its end, the DNA agrees better with TRBJ2-7, so the J call may be wrong. The CDR3 length is 17 residues. CDR1 and CDR2 (germline): MNHEY, SVGEGT.

The chain employs TRBV20-1 and TRBJ2-7, with 7 nucleotides matching TRBD2. CDR3 size: 13 residues. The V and J ends lost 3 bases and 7 bases, in that order; junction bases with no gene match: 9. Germline CDR1 DFQATT, CDR2 SNEGSKA (reference sequence). The CDR3 sequence is CSASKLADNEQYF. CDR3 coding DNA: TGCAGTGCTAGCAAGCTAGCGGACAATGAGCAGTACTTC.

This clonotype was counted between two and nine times. The genes are TRBV6-5 and TRBJ1-1; no clear D. Germline CDR1 is MNHEY and CDR2 is SVGAGI. The length of the CDR3 is 14 residues. The V gene lost 4 bases and the J gene lost 9 bases, with 18 bases spanning the gap. CDR3 region: CASSSLGLGLKAFF. CDR3 DNA: TGTGCCAGCAGTTCCTTAGGACTGGGCCTTAAAGCTTTCTTT.

The chain links TRBV6-5 to TRBJ2-1; D tentatively fits TRBD1 or TRBD2 (5 bases each). Germline-derived CDR1 and CDR2 are MNHEY and SVGAGI. The CDR3 covers 12 residues. V was cut by 4 bases and J by 10 bases, with 11 bases left in between. CDR3 sequence reads: CASSSGDVEQFF. The CDR3 DNA reads as TGTGCCAGCAGTTCCGGGGACGTCGAGCAGTTCTTC.

This sequence joins TRBV6-1 and TRBJ2-1; 8 bases agree with TRBD2. V was pared by 1 base and J by 4 bases, with 3 bases of the junction left unmatched. This CDR3 is 15 amino acids long. Germline CDR1 reads MNHNS; CDR2 reads SASEGT. CDR3 nucleotide sequence: TGTGCCAGCAGTGAAGTGGCGGGGGGTTACAATGAGCAGTTCTTC. Its translation is CASSEVAGGYNEQFF.

The chain links TRBV11-2 to TRBJ2-1, with D maybe TRBD2 (5 bases). Looked up from germline, CDR1 is SGHAT and CDR2 is FQNNGV. The CDR3 sequence is 16 residues long. The V and J ends lost 5 bases and 9 bases respectively, with 23 bases between them. In DNA form, the CDR3 reads TGTGCCAGCAGCCCTCGCCGGGATCTCAATCCAGGTGAGCAGTTCTTC. This encodes CASSPRRDLNPGEQFF.

This clonotype has a handful of counts. The rearrangement links TRBV6-6 to TRBJ2-5; D remains unclear. Trimming took 5 bases from V and 0 from J, leaving 7 bases between them. This CDR3 comprises 13 residues. From germline, CDR1 is MNHNY and CDR2 SVGAGI (reference sequence). The CDR3 DNA reads as TGTGCCAGCAGTAAACAGTACCAAGAGACCCAGTACTTC. Amino acid sequence: CASSKQYQETQYF.

The CDR3 is CASSQHSGYNEQFF. The DNA for the CDR3 is TGCGCCAGCAGCCAACACAGCGGGTACAATGAGCAGTTCTTC. The rearrangement joins TRBV4-3 to TRBJ2-1; a possible D gene is TRBD2 (6 bases). Per germline, CDR1 LGHNA and CDR2 YSLEER. CDR3 size: 14 residues. V was trimmed by 2 bases and J by 4 bases, leaving 9 bases between them.

As regards this clonotype: A read error may account for a junction end that differs from germline. The CDR3 DNA is TGTGCCAGCAGCCAGGGACGGATTAGCACAGATACGCGGTATTTT. Encoded protein: CASSQGRISTDTRYF. This rearrangement joins TRBV12-3 or TRBV12-4 to TRBJ2-3, with D possibly being TRBD1 or TRBD2 (5 bases each). The CDR3 totals 15 residues.

The sample holds a few counts of this clonotype. The chain recombines TRBV12-3 or TRBV12-4 with TRBJ1-4; 9 bases align to TRBD1. The CDR3 consists of 14 residues. Unmatched junction bases numbered 3, after V lost 5 bases and J lost 5 bases. The CDR3 bases are TGTGCCAGCAGTCGGACAGGGGCAAATGAAAAACTGTTTTTT. This translates into CASSRTGANEKLFF.

The chain joins TRBV5-1 to TRBJ2-1, with TRBD2 matching 7 bases. The germline V gene has CDR1 SGHRS and CDR2 YFSETQ. V dropped 0 bases and J dropped 2; count of bases not matched to a gene: 5. This CDR3 has 16 amino acids. CDR3 in amino acids: CASSLASSGTYNEQFF. The CDR3 DNA sequence: TGCGCCAGCAGCTTGGCGTCTAGCGGAACCTACAATGAGCAGTTCTTC.

At least ten counts were recorded for this clonotype. V gene TRBV12-3 or TRBV12-4 combines with J gene TRBJ2-3, with TRBD2 identical over 13 bases. The CDR3 contains 16 residues. V lost 5 bases and J lost 8; bases outside the gene matches: 10. The CDR3 is CASSPGLAGPPGTQYF. The CDR3 nucleotides are TGTGCCAGCAGTCCGGGACTAGCGGGGCCGCCCGGTACGCAGTATTTT.

The gene calls are TRBV7-2 and TRBJ2-7; no reliable D call. CDR1 and CDR2 (germline): SGHTA, FQGNSA. V shed 4 bases and J shed 0 bases, with 13 bases lying between them. The CDR3 contains 15 residues. The DNA for the CDR3 is TGTGCCAGCAGCTGGATGGACGGTGACTCCTACGAGCAGTACTTC. Its translation: CASSWMDGDSYEQYF.

This clonotype came up a few times. The chain employs TRBV20-1 and TRBJ2-5, with 7 bases identical to TRBD2. Germline V gene lookup returns CDR1 DFQATT and CDR2 SNEGSKA (reference sequence). The ends lost 5 bases at V and 7 bases at J; junction bases unmatched: 19. The CDR3 sequence is 16 residues long. The CDR3: CSAPPQTSALDATQYF. Written as DNA, the CDR3 is TGCAGTGCTCCCCCTCAAACTAGCGCCTTGGATGCGACCCAGTACTTC.

As regards this clonotype: Just one base apart from a much larger clone, this may be a read error. This chain uses TRBV12-3 or TRBV12-4 with TRBJ2-7; D ambiguous. There are 11 residues in the CDR3. The germline V and J ends were trimmed by 6 bases and 5 bases, with 8 bases remaining between them. The CDR3 DNA is TGTGCCAGCAGGGGTTACCACGAGCAGTACTTC. Translating it yields CASRGYHEQYF.

The rearrangement links TRBV7-2 to TRBJ1-2; the match to TRBD1 covers 9 bases. CDR3 length equals 15 residues. The J segment lost 6 bases and the V segment lost 5 bases, leaving 10 bases of the junction unmatched. CDR1 SGHTA and CDR2 FQGNSA come from the germline V gene. The CDR3 region is CASSGGQGSFHGYTF. CDR3 in DNA: TGTGCCAGCAGCGGAGGACAGGGGAGCTTTCATGGCTACACCTTC. Full variable domain (outside the CDR3, taken from reference TRBV7-2 and TRBJ1-2): GAGVSQSPSNKVTEKGKDVELRCDPISGHTALYWYRQSLGQGLEFLIYFQGNSAPDKSGLPSDRFSAERTGGSVSTLTIQRTQQEDSAVYLCASSGGQGSFHGYTFGSGTRLTVV.

This clonotype was seen more than once but under ten times. This chain links TRBV20-1 with TRBJ1-1; possible D gene TRBD1, 6 bases. This CDR3 contains 19 residues. The germline CDR1 and CDR2 sequences are DFQATT and SNEGSKA (reference sequence). Between the trimmed V and J ends, which lost 0 bases and 1 base, there was a span of 24 bases. CDR3 bases: TGCAGTGCTAGAGATCCTTCCGACCCGGGACAAAGAACGAACACTGAAGCTTTCTTT. Protein product: CSARDPSDPGQRTNTEAFF.

This chain links TRBV2 with TRBJ2-4; TRBD1 might be the D (5 bases). TRBJ2-7 explains the end of the DNA better; the J call may be wrong. Germline lookup yields CDR1 SNHLY and CDR2 FYNNEI. This CDR3 has 14 residues. The CDR3 is CASSELPGRYEQYF. For the CDR3, the DNA is TGTGCCAGCAGTGAACTCCCAGGGCGCTACGAGCAGTACTTC.

This clonotype showed up just a few times. V and J are TRBV9 and TRBJ2-5; the D is unclear. This CDR3 has 14 amino acids. The germline V and J ends were trimmed by 4 bases and 1 base, with 11 bases remaining between them. Germline assignment: CDR1 SGDLS and CDR2 YYNGEE. The CDR3 nucleotides are TGTGCCAGCAGCCCACGCGGTACCCAAGAGACCCAGTACTTC. This sequence encodes CASSPRGTQETQYF.

CDR3 bases: TGTGCCAGCAGCTTAGGGACTCGTGCTTTCTTT. Translated: CASSLGTRAFF. This sequence joins TRBV7-2 and TRBJ1-1; D ambiguous. Trimming took off 1 base at V and 11 bases at J, with 8 bases between the two ends. The germline V gene encodes CDR1 SGHTA and CDR2 FQGNSA. The CDR3 extends over 11 amino acids.

The chain has TRBV7-2 and TRBJ1-4; D might be TRBD1 (6 bases). The CDR3 is made up of 16 amino acids. The germline gives CDR1 SGHTA, CDR2 FQGNSA. V lost 5 bases and J 3 bases, leaving 16 bases between the germline ends. In DNA, the CDR3 is TGTGCCAGCAGCCTCTCCCAGGGGATAGCTAATGAAAAACTGTTTTTT. Translation: CASSLSQGIANEKLFF.